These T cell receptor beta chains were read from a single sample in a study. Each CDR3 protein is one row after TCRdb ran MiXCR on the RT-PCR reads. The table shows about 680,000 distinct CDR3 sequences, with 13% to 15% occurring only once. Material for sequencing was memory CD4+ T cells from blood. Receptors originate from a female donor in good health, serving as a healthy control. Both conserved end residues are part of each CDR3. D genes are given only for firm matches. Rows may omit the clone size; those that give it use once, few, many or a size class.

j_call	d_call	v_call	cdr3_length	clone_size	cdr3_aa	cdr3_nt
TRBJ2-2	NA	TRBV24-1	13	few	CATSDSGTGELFF	TGTGCCACCAGTGATTCGGGCACCGGGGAGCTGTTTTTT
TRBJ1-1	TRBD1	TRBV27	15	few	CASSLSMGQGTEAFF	TGTGCCAGCAGTTTATCGATGGGACAGGGAACTGAAGCTTTCTTT
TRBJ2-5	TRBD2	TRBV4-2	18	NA	CASSTRPSGSRYQETQYF	TGTGCCAGCTCTACTAGGCCTAGCGGGAGTCGGTACCAAGAGACCCAGTACTTC
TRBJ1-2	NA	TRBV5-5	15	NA	CASSHQYGTNYGYTF	TGTGCCAGCAGCCATCAATACGGGACCAACTATGGCTACACCTTC
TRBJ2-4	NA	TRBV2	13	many	CASQGLAKNIQYF	TGTGCCAGCCAAGGACTAGCCAAAAACATTCAGTACTTC
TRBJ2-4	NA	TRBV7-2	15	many	CASSRVLDIRNIQYF	TGTGCCAGCAGCCGGGTTCTAGACATTCGAAACATTCAGTACTTC
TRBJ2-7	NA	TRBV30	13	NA	CAWTGWQSYEQYF	TGTGCCTGGACCGGTTGGCAGTCCTACGAGCAGTACTTC
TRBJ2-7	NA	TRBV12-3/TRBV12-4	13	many	CASSLDGPYEQYF	TGTGCCAGCAGTTTAGACGGACCCTACGAGCAGTACTTC
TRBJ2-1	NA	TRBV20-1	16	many	CSARATLALSYNEQFF	TGCAGTGCTAGAGCGACTCTAGCGCTCTCCTACAATGAGCAGTTCTTC
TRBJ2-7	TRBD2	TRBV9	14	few	CASSVVPLAGEQYF	TGTGCCAGCAGCGTAGTGCCGTTAGCGGGCGAGCAGTACTTC
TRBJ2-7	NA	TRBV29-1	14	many	CSVDLGDGNYEQYF	TGCAGCGTTGATCTAGGGGATGGAAACTACGAGCAGTACTTC
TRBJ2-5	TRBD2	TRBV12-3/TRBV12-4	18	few	CASNLGQWASGNQETQYF	TGTGCCAGCAATTTGGGACAGTGGGCTAGCGGGAACCAAGAGACCCAGTACTTC
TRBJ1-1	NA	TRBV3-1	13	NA	CASSQVGQTEAFF	TGTGCCAGCAGCCAAGTTGGGCAGACTGAAGCTTTCTTT
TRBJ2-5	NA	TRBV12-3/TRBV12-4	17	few	CASCCRGGQGFQETQYF	TGTGCCAGCTGTTGTCGGGGGGGACAGGGTTTCCAAGAGACCCAGTACTTC
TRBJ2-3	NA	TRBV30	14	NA	CAWTAGGNTDTQYF	TGTGCCTGGACTGCAGGCGGGAACACAGATACGCAGTATTTT
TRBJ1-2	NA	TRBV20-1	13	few	CSARGVGAQGYTF	TGCAGTGCTAGGGGTGTGGGGGCGCAAGGCTACACCTTC
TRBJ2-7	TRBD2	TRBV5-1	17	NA	CASSLRIAGELGAEQYF	TGCGCCAGCAGCTTGAGAATAGCGGGAGAGTTAGGGGCCGAGCAGTACTTC
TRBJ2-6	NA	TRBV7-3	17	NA	CASSLSVPINGANVLTF	TGTGCCAGCAGCTTAAGTGTCCCGATCAATGGGGCCAACGTCCTGACTTTC
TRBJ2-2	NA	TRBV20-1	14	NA	CSARGGSDTGELFF	TGCAGTGCTAGGGGTGGGAGTGACACCGGGGAGCTGTTTTTT
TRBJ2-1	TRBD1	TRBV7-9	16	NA	CASSPGQGRGNNEQFF	TGTGCCAGCAGCCCGGGCCAGGGCAGGGGGAACAATGAGCAGTTCTTC
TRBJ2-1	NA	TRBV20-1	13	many	CSARDPNYNEQFF	TGCAGTGCTAGAGATCCCAACTACAATGAGCAGTTCTTC
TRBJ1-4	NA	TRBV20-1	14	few	CSATTQATNEKLFF	TGCAGTGCGACGACACAAGCAACTAATGAAAAACTGTTTTTT
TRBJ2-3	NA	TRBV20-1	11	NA	CSAQLADTQYF	TGCAGTGCTCAACTAGCAGATACGCAGTATTTT
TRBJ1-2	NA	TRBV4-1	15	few	CASSQVTQKGYGYTF	TGCGCCAGCAGCCAAGTAACCCAAAAGGGTTATGGCTACACCTTC
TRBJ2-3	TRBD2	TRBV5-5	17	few	CASSFLAGGHVTDTQYF	TGTGCCAGCAGCTTCCTAGCGGGGGGGCATGTGACAGATACGCAGTATTTT
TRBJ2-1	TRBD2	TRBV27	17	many	CASSLRLRTSGYNEQFF	TGTGCCAGCAGTTTACGCCTCCGGACTAGCGGATACAATGAGCAGTTCTTC
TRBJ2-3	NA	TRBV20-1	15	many	CSAPRSSELVDTQYF	TGCAGTGCCCCAAGATCATCAGAGCTTGTCGATACGCAGTATTTT
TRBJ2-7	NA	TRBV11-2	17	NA	CASSLHQGGDSGGVQYF	TGTGCCAGCAGCTTACACCAGGGGGGCGATTCTGGCGGCGTGCAGTACTTC
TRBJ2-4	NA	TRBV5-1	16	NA	CASSPGGASGKNIQYF	TGTGCCAGCAGCCCCGGAGGGGCTTCGGGCAAAAACATTCAGTACTTC
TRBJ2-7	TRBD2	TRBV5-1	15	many	CASSSGGSASYEQYF	TGCGCCAGCAGTTCGGGGGGTAGCGCCTCCTACGAGCAGTACTTC
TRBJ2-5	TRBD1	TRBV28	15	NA	CASSRTGGPSGTQYF	TGTGCCAGCAGTCGCACAGGGGGCCCTTCGGGGACCCAGTACTTC
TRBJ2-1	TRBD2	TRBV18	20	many	CASSPEIPYLRGASYNEQFF	TGTGCCAGCTCACCCGAAATCCCCTACTTGCGGGGGGCCTCCTACAATGAGCAGTTCTTC
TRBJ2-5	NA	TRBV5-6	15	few	CASSSVRDTGRSQYF	TGTGCCAGCAGCTCCGTCCGGGACACCGGGAGGTCCCAGTACTTC